The clone carrying this T cell receptor (beta chain) was counted a single time. CDR1 SGHNT and CDR2 YYREEE come from the germline V gene (reference sequence). The CDR3 covers 17 residues. The junction had 11 bases not matched to a gene; V was cut back by 4 bases and J by 6 bases. The record originates from a study of shared clonotypes between healthy human individuals. The repertoire was sequenced with immunoSEQ multiplex PCR; TCRdb's copy has only in-frame clones and lacks some. The sample lists 2 million to 2.5 million clones; just under 95% were seen once. This rearrangement joins TRBV5-4 to TRBJ2-7, with TRBD2 matching 15 bases. The source material was naive CD4+ T cells from PBMCs. Subset: CD45RA+ positively selected. The clonotype was recovered from a man between 18 and 35 years old in good health. Some clones in this sample may be carry-over from other donors' samples. CDR3: CASSPGTSGRKSLEQYF. In nucleotides, the CDR3 is TGTGCCAGCAGCCCCGGGACTAGCGGGAGGAAGTCCCTCGAGCAGTACTTC.